These 25 T cell receptor beta chains came from one sample sequenced in a study of blood T cell repertoires in COVID-19. TCRdb keeps only in-frame clones here, not all; method: immunoSEQ multiplex PCR. The table shows 180,000 or so clones, with approximately 80% occurring only once. Sequenced material: peripheral blood. These receptors all come from a woman aged 40 to 55 with COVID-19, enrolled during active disease.

The V call is TRBV29-1, the J call TRBJ2-2; D gene uncertain. The CDR3 runs to 13 residues. CDR1 is SQVTM and CDR2 is ANQGSEA in the germline V gene. The V end was cut by 6 bases, the J end by 1 base, with 9 bases between. Here the CDR3 reads CSVETLNTGELFF. Written as DNA, the CDR3 is TGCAGCGTCGAGACTTTGAACACCGGGGAGCTGTTTTTT.

The J gene is TRBJ2-1, the V gene TRBV3-1 (or the pseudogene TRBV3-2); 8 bases line up with TRBD2. Germline assignment: CDR1 LGHDT and CDR2 YNNKEL (reference sequence). CDR3 length: 15 residues. V lost 4 bases and J lost 2; bases outside the gene matches: 4. As DNA, the CDR3 is TGTGCCAGCAGCCCGCTTAGCGGGACCTACAATGAGCAGTTCTTC. This codes for CASSPLSGTYNEQFF.

As concerns this clone: The junction and the germline gene differ at one end; a read error may be behind it. This sequence joins TRBV7-9 and TRBJ1-2; 8 positions match TRBD1. CDR1 is SEHNR, CDR2 FQNEAQ, per germline (reference sequence). This CDR3 region has 14 residues. The CDR3: CANSFPGQGGGYTF. In DNA form, the CDR3 reads TGTGCCAACAGCTTCCCCGGACAGGGTGGTGGCTACACCTTC.

This sequence joins TRBV7-9 and TRBJ1-1; D is unclear. Germline V gene data show CDR1 as SEHNR and CDR2 as FQNEAQ (reference sequence). The CDR3 sequence is 13 residues long. Trimming removed 4 bases at V and 0 bases at J, with 6 bases between. This chain's CDR3 is CASSSIMNTEAFF. DNA of the CDR3: TGTGCCAGCAGCTCTATAATGAACACTGAAGCTTTCTTT.

V gene TRBV4-1 combines with J gene TRBJ2-3; 7 bases are a match to TRBD1. The trim removed 5 bases at V and 0 bases at J, leaving 8 bases unmatched. The CDR3 is 16 amino acids. Germline V gene lookup returns CDR1 MGHRA and CDR2 YSYEKL. CDR3 amino acids: CASSSHDRESTDTQYF. CDR3 nucleotide sequence: TGCGCCAGCAGCTCCCATGACAGGGAAAGCACAGATACGCAGTATTTT.

This rearrangement joins TRBV7-2 to TRBJ1-1; D call uncertain. The CDR3 loop spans 14 amino acids. Germline CDR1 reads SGHTA; CDR2 reads FQGNSA. Trimming stripped 2 bases from V and 6 bases from J, with 13 bases between. The CDR3 reads CASSLNGGKSEAFF. In DNA, the CDR3 is TGTGCCAGCAGCTTAAACGGAGGGAAATCTGAAGCTTTCTTT.

The chain carries TRBV30 and TRBJ1-5; TRBD1 matches 8 bases. CDR1 GTSNPN and CDR2 SVGIG come from the germline V gene (reference sequence). V shed 4 bases, J shed 3 bases, and the junction held 2 bases outside the gene matches. CDR3 length: 13 amino acids. The CDR3 is CAWTGGFNQPQHF. The CDR3, as DNA: TGTGCCTGGACAGGGGGCTTCAATCAGCCCCAGCATTTT.

The V and J genes are TRBV7-9 and TRBJ2-7; 8 nucleotides align to TRBD2. V was pared by 0 bases and J by 2 bases, with 15 bases of the junction left unmatched. CDR1 is SEHNR, CDR2 FQNEAQ, per germline (reference sequence). The CDR3 is 19 amino acids. CDR3 in DNA: TGTGCCAGCAGCTTAGCTATTGATCCGGCGACTAGCGCAACCTACGAGCAGTACTTC. Amino acids: CASSLAIDPATSATYEQYF.

Turning to this clone: Germline is not matched at one junction end, which may reflect a read error. The chain couples TRBV7-9 to TRBJ2-4, with 11 positions matching TRBD1. The CDR3 extends over 13 amino acids. Germline-derived CDR1 and CDR2 are SEHNR and FQNEAQ (reference sequence). The chain's CDR3 is CASSPGTGGFTSF. In nucleotides, the CDR3 is TGTGCCAGCAGCCCCGGGACAGGGGGTTTTACGAGCTTC.

V and J are TRBV11-2 and TRBJ1-1, with D unclear. Trimming cost V 6 bases and J 4 bases, with 15 bases left between them. The CDR3 loop spans 14 amino acids. The germline V gene encodes CDR1 SGHAT and CDR2 FQNNGV. CDR3 nucleotides: TGTGCCAGCAGTCCAGCGCAGATTTCCACTGAAGCTTTCTTT. Its translation: CASSPAQISTEAFF.

The V and J genes are TRBV19 and TRBJ2-1; the match to TRBD1 covers 8 bases. The germline CDR1 and CDR2 sequences are LNHDA and SQIVND (reference sequence). V gave up 6 bases and J gave up 9 bases; unmatched junction bases: 13. The CDR3 runs 15 residues. CDR3: CASRLGETGVGEQFF. CDR3 nucleotide sequence: TGTGCCAGTAGACTGGGGGAGACAGGGGTCGGTGAGCAGTTCTTC.

This chain links TRBV28 with TRBJ2-7, with 11 bases that match TRBD2. Trimming removed 7 bases from V and 1 base from J; junction bases left unmatched: 3. The germline V gene encodes CDR1 MDHEN and CDR2 SYDVKM. This CDR3 region has 14 residues. The CDR3 loop reads CASTLAGGSYEQYF. The CDR3 bases are TGTGCCAGCACCCTAGCGGGAGGATCCTACGAGCAGTACTTC.

This clone was seen a handful of times. V and J are TRBV4-2 and TRBJ2-1; 9 bases fit TRBD2. The germline CDR1 and CDR2 sequences are LGHNA and YNFKEQ. The CDR3 length is 19 residues. J lost 6 bases, V lost 0 bases, and 15 bases had no gene match. The CDR3, as DNA: TGTGCCAGCAGCCAAGATTGGGTAGCGGGAGTCCCCAGGGGCAATGAGCAGTTCTTC. This codes for CASSQDWVAGVPRGNEQFF.

This chain joins TRBV19 and TRBJ2-2; possible D gene TRBD2, 5 bases. Germline V gene lookup returns CDR1 LNHDA and CDR2 SQIVND (reference sequence). The CDR3 sequence is 15 residues long. V was pared by 8 bases and J by 4 bases, with 17 bases between. CDR3 amino acids: CASHGSGGLTGELFF. CDR3 in DNA: TGTGCCAGTCACGGATCTGGAGGCCTCACCGGGGAGCTGTTTTTT.

In DNA, the CDR3 is TGTGCCAGCAGTTTTCCCCCGGGAAACATTCAGTACTTC. Translating gives CASSFPPGNIQYF. This rearrangement joins TRBV12-3 or TRBV12-4 to TRBJ2-4; D gene uncertain. The CDR3 totals 13 residues. The ends were cut back, 3 bases at V and 6 bases at J, with 9 bases in the middle.

This chain uses TRBV5-6 with TRBJ2-5; TRBD2 aligns across 8 bases. Germline V gene data show CDR1 as SGHDT and CDR2 as YYEEEE. V shed 1 base and J 5 bases; nucleotides not matched to a gene: 13. The CDR3 has 17 residues. This chain's CDR3 is CASSLSLAGRTKETQYF. The CDR3 DNA follows: TGTGCCAGCAGCTTGAGTTTAGCGGGGAGGACTAAGGAGACCCAGTACTTC.

In its sample, this clone was seen once. CDR3 DNA sequence: TGTGCCAGCCGTGGGGGCGCCGGGAACACTGAAGCTTTCTTT. Its protein is CASRGGAGNTEAFF. This chain uses TRBV27 with TRBJ1-1; weak D call: TRBD1 (6 bases). This CDR3 is 14 amino acids long. Germline values: CDR1 MNHEY, CDR2 SMNVEV (reference sequence). The V gene lost 8 bases and the J gene lost 1 base, with 14 bases spanning the gap.

The chain combines TRBV7-6 with TRBJ2-5, with unresolved D. There are 11 residues in the CDR3. CDR1 and CDR2 from the germline V gene are SGHVS and FNYEAQ. Trimming took off 5 bases at V and 5 bases at J, with 6 bases between the two ends. The CDR3 spells CASSQSETQYF. As DNA, the CDR3 is TGTGCCAGCAGCCAGTCCGAGACCCAGTACTTC.

Points on this clone: This specimen includes other DNA sequences encoding the same CDR3. This chain joins TRBV6-4 and TRBJ2-5; 8 bases are shared with TRBD2. This CDR3 is built from 15 residues. The trim removed 6 bases at V and 1 base at J, leaving 7 bases unmatched. Germline assignment: CDR1 MRHNA and CDR2 SNTAGT. DNA for the CDR3: TGTGCCAGCAGCCCCACCAGCGGGGGCCAAGAGACCCAGTACTTC. It encodes CASSPTSGGQETQYF.

V gene TRBV9 combines with J gene TRBJ2-3; the match to TRBD2 covers 13 bases. The J segment lost 0 bases and the V segment lost 2 bases, leaving 3 bases of the junction unmatched. Germline V gene sequence: CDR1 SGDLS, CDR2 YYNGEE. This CDR3 has 17 amino acids. Written as DNA, the CDR3 is TGTGCCAGCAGCGTGACTAGCGGGGGGACGAGCACAGATACGCAGTATTTT. This sequence encodes CASSVTSGGTSTDTQYF.

The chain has TRBV2 and TRBJ2-2; 7 nucleotides align to TRBD2. V lost 3 bases and J lost 8; bases outside the gene matches: 3. Germline values: CDR1 SNHLY, CDR2 FYNNEI. CDR3 length equals 13 residues. In nucleotides, the CDR3 is TGTGCCAGCAGTGAGGGGAGGGAAGGGGAGCTGTTTTTT. Protein sequence: CASSEGREGELFF.

The chain has TRBV6-2 or TRBV6-3 and TRBJ2-1; maybe TRBD2 (6 bases). Trimming left V 4 bases short and J 4 bases short, with 14 bases between. The CDR3 sequence is 15 residues long. The germline gives CDR1 MNHEY, CDR2 SVGEGT. CDR3 DNA sequence: TGTGCCAGCAGTTCTTCCGGGAGCCATTACAATGAGCAGTTCTTC. Protein product: CASSSSGSHYNEQFF.

Only one count was recorded for this clone. The rearrangement joins TRBV3-1 (or the pseudogene TRBV3-2) to TRBJ2-5; a weak D match, TRBD1 (5 bases). Between the trimmed V and J ends, which lost 3 bases and 3 bases, there was a span of 17 bases. CDR1 is LGHDT, CDR2 YNNKEL, per germline (reference sequence). The CDR3 is 16 amino acids. The CDR3 region has the DNA TGTGCCAGCAGCCACGGATTATGGGGCCCCAAAGAGACCCAGTACTTC. This sequence encodes CASSHGLWGPKETQYF.

The chain is built from TRBV7-9 and TRBJ2-1, with TRBD2 matching 9 bases. This CDR3 has 16 amino acids. CDR1 is SEHNR, CDR2 FQNEAQ, per germline (reference sequence). J gave up 9 bases and V 6 bases, and 15 bases lay outside the gene matches. CDR3 in amino acids: CASRPERGGAGVEQFF. CDR3 bases: TGTGCCAGCAGGCCGGAGCGCGGGGGGGCCGGGGTTGAGCAGTTCTTC.

The chain combines TRBV7-9 with TRBJ2-1; the D gene is possibly TRBD1 (6 bases). Looked up from germline, CDR1 is SEHNR and CDR2 is FQNEAQ (reference sequence). There are 14 residues in the CDR3. V lost 5 bases, J lost 1 base, and 9 bases lay in between. In DNA, the CDR3 is TGTGCCAGCAGCCGTGGACAGTCCTACAATGAGCAGTTCTTC. It codes for CASSRGQSYNEQFF.